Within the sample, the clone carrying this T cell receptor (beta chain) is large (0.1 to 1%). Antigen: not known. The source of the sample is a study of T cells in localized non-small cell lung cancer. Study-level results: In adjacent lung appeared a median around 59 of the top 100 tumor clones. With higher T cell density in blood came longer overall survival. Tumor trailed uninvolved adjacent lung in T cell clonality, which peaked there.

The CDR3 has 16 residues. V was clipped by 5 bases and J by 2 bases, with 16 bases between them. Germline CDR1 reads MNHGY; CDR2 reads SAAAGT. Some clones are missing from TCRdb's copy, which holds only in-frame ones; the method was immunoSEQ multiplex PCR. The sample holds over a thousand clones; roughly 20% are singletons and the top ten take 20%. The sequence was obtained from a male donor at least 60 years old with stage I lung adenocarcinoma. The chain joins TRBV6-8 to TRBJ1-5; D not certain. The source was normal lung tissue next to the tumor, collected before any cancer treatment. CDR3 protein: CASSGRSPAGNQPQHF. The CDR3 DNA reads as TGTGCCAGCAGTGGGCGGAGTCCGGCGGGCAATCAGCCCCAGCATTTT.